Following are 10 T cell receptor beta chains from one sample sequenced in a study of shared clonotypes between healthy human individuals. Profiled with immunoSEQ multiplex PCR; TCRdb holds only in-frame clones, not every one. In the table there are over 2 million clones, 80% to 95% of which are singletons. Sequenced: naive CD4+ T cells from PBMCs. Subset here: CD45RA+ positively selected. The receptors here all came from a young man in good health. Some clones in this sample may be carry-over from other donors' samples.

The chain employs TRBV5-4 and TRBJ2-3; D possibly uses TRBD1 or TRBD2 (5 bases each). The germline CDR1 and CDR2 sequences are SGHNT and YYREEE (reference sequence). This CDR3 is built from 13 residues. V dropped 0 bases and J dropped 7 bases, with 9 bases sitting between them. The CDR3 DNA sequence: TGTGCCAGCAGCTTGGGGGGGACGAATACGCAGTATTTT. Translating it yields CASSLGGTNTQYF. Based on the CDR3 plus reference TRBV5-4 and TRBJ2-3, the full variable domain is ETGVTQSPTHLIKTRGQQVTLRCSSQSGHNTVSWYQQALGQGPQFIFQYYREEENGRGNFPPRFSGLQFPNYSSELNVNALELDDSALYLCASSLGGTNTQYFGPGTRLTVL.

The chain carries TRBV5-1 and TRBJ2-7, with 7 bases that match TRBD1. V lost 5 bases, J lost 5 bases, and 10 bases stayed unmatched. This CDR3 spans 14 amino acids. Germline V gene data show CDR1 as SGHRS and CDR2 as YFSETQ. In DNA, the CDR3 is TGCGCCAGCAGTTGGGCCGGGACAGACGACGAGCAGTACTTC. Translated: CASSWAGTDDEQYF.

The chain is built from TRBV27 and TRBJ2-5; 8 bases fit TRBD2. J gave up 5 bases and V 11 bases, and 22 bases lay outside the gene matches. The CDR3 has 17 amino acids. Germline CDR1 MNHEY, CDR2 SMNVEV (reference sequence). CDR3 region: CASSGLAGKWSGETQYF. Here the CDR3 DNA reads TGTGCCTCCTCCGGGTTAGCGGGAAAGTGGTCAGGGGAGACCCAGTACTTC.

The rearrangement links TRBV5-4 to TRBJ2-1; 14 bases match TRBD2. V was clipped by 4 bases and J by 4 bases; unmatched bases: 7. Germline V CDR1 and CDR2: SGHNT, YYREEE (reference sequence). CDR3 size: 17 residues. The CDR3 DNA sequence: TGTGCCAGCAGCACCGGACTAGCGGGAGGTATGTACAATGAGCAGTTCTTC. Translation: CASSTGLAGGMYNEQFF. Supplemented by reference TRBV5-4 and TRBJ2-1, the full variable domain reads ETGVTQSPTHLIKTRGQQVTLRCSSQSGHNTVSWYQQALGQGPQFIFQYYREEENGRGNFPPRFSGLQFPNYSSELNVNALELDDSALYLCASSTGLAGGMYNEQFFGPGTRLTVL.

The CDR3 nucleotides read TGCGCCAGCAGCTTCCTGCAGTCCGGGAACACCGGGGAGCTGTTTTTT. It translates to CASSFLQSGNTGELFF. V usage is TRBV5-1 and J usage is TRBJ2-2; unclear D gene. The CDR3 sequence is 16 residues long. Trimming left V 2 bases short and J 1 base short, with 12 bases between. The V gene's germline CDR1 is SGHRS and CDR2 YFSETQ.

This chain links TRBV5-6 with TRBJ2-5; 8 positions match TRBD1. With V trimmed by 3 bases and J by 1 base, 2 bases remained unmatched. Germline lookup yields CDR1 SGHDT and CDR2 YYEEEE. This CDR3 contains 14 residues. This CDR3 reads CASSWGTGQETQYF. CDR3 in DNA: TGTGCCAGCAGCTGGGGGACAGGCCAAGAGACCCAGTACTTC.

With respect to this clone: This sample also contains other DNA sequences that code for the same CDR3. The genes are TRBV15 and TRBJ2-2; D possibly corresponds to TRBD2 (6 bases). Trimming removed 1 base from V and 6 bases from J, with 6 bases in between. The CDR3 length is 13 residues. Per the germline V gene, CDR1 is LNHNV and CDR2 is YYDKDF (reference sequence). The CDR3 spells CATSRGGAGELFF. The CDR3 DNA reads TGTGCCACCAGCAGAGGGGGGGCCGGGGAGCTGTTTTTT. The variable domain in full, with the rest retrieved from reference TRBV15 and TRBJ2-2, is DAMVIQNPRYQVTQFGKPVTLSCSQTLNHNVMYWYQQKSSQAPKLLFHYYDKDFNNEADTPDNFQSRRPNTSFCFLDIRSPGLGDTAMYLCATSRGGAGELFFGEGSRLTVL.

The chain has TRBV6-5 and TRBJ2-3; D is perhaps TRBD2 (6 bases). Germline-derived CDR1 and CDR2 are MNHEY and SVGAGI. Deletions cut 0 bases from V and 4 bases from J, with 11 bases between. The CDR3 is made up of 15 amino acids. The chain's CDR3 is CASSYSPGDPDTQYF. CDR3 nucleotide sequence: TGTGCCAGCAGTTACTCCCCGGGAGACCCAGATACGCAGTATTTT.

The chain is built from TRBV4-2 and TRBJ2-6; D not certain. CDR3 length equals 18 residues. The V gene lost 2 bases and the J gene lost 1 base, with 15 bases spanning the gap. From germline, CDR1 is LGHNA and CDR2 YNFKEQ. The chain's CDR3 is CASSQHSWATSGANVLTF. The CDR3 nucleotides are TGTGCCAGCAGCCAACACAGTTGGGCCACGTCTGGGGCCAACGTCCTGACTTTC.

The chain combines TRBV10-2 with TRBJ2-7; D is perhaps TRBD2 (6 bases). Trimming pared 4 bases from V and 3 bases from J, leaving 13 bases between. Germline V gives CDR1 WSHSY, CDR2 SAAADI. This CDR3 has 14 residues. CDR3 amino acids: CASSARGEDYEQYF. In nucleotides, the CDR3 is TGCGCCAGCAGTGCACGTGGGGAGGACTACGAGCAGTACTTC.